The 20 T cell receptor beta chains below were found in one sample sequenced in a study of blood T cell repertoires in COVID-19. TCRdb's table, derived via immunoSEQ multiplex PCR, lists solely in-frame clones and lacks some. The sample holds about 130,000 clones; about four fifths are singletons and the top ten take 35% to 40%. The sample consisted of peripheral blood. The receptor set was obtained from a man aged 40-49 years with active or convalescent COVID-19.

The chain recombines TRBV24-1 with TRBJ2-2; D uncertain. The CDR3 length is 16 residues. The ends were cut back, 4 bases at V and 1 base at J, with 12 bases in the middle. CDR1 is KGHDR, CDR2 SFDVKD, per germline. CDR3 sequence (DNA): TGTGCCACCAGTGACGAGGTGTTTGGGAACACCGGGGAGCTGTTTTTT. Amino acids: CATSDEVFGNTGELFF.

This chain uses TRBV19 with TRBJ2-3; 9 bases fit TRBD2. The V gene's germline CDR1 is LNHDA and CDR2 SQIVND (reference sequence). Unmatched junction bases numbered 2, after V lost 7 bases and J lost 0 bases. The CDR3 is 14 residues long. CDR3 coding DNA: TGTGCCAGTATGACTAGCGGCAGCACAGATACGCAGTATTTT. As protein: CASMTSGSTDTQYF.

This sequence joins TRBV2 and TRBJ1-1, with unresolved D. Germline CDR1 and CDR2: SNHLY and FYNNEI. Trimming took off 10 bases at V and 0 bases at J, with 21 bases between the two ends. The CDR3 totals 16 residues. CDR3 residues: CATLESIYAMNTEAFF. In nucleotides, the CDR3 is TGTGCCACCTTAGAGTCGATCTATGCAATGAACACTGAAGCTTTCTTT.

The genes are TRBV4-3 and TRBJ1-3; unclear D gene. Trimming took 0 bases from V and 1 from J, leaving 10 bases between them. The CDR3 length is 16 residues. From germline, CDR1 is LGHNA and CDR2 YSLEER. This CDR3 is CASSQEWGVSGNTIYF. CDR3 sequence (DNA): TGCGCCAGCAGCCAAGAGTGGGGAGTGTCTGGAAACACCATATATTTT.

This clone has only a few counts. The J gene is TRBJ2-3, the V gene TRBV6-4; TRBD1 matches 10 bases. Germline CDR1 is MRHNA and CDR2 is SNTAGT. The V and J ends lost 2 bases and 4 bases, in that order; junction bases with no gene match: 3. The CDR3 extends over 15 amino acids. The CDR3 region has the DNA TGTGCCAGCAGTGACGGGACAGGGGAGGCAGATACGCAGTATTTT. Protein sequence: CASSDGTGEADTQYF.

This chain joins TRBV2 and TRBJ2-1; D remains unclear. In germline, CDR1 is SNHLY, CDR2 FYNNEI. The ends were cut back, 8 bases at V and 0 bases at J, with 8 bases in the middle. The CDR3 extends over 13 amino acids. CDR3 in DNA: TGTGCCAGCCGTTCGAGCTCCTACAATGAGCAGTTCTTC. It specifies CASRSSSYNEQFF. Drawing the rest from reference TRBV2 and TRBJ2-1, the complete variable domain is EPEVTQTPSHQVTQMGQEVILRCVPISNHLYFYWYRQILGQKVEFLVSFYNNEISEKSEIFDDQFSVERPDGSNFTLKIRSTKLEDSAMYFCASRSSSYNEQFFGPGTRLTVL.

The chain combines TRBV11-2 with TRBJ2-2, with TRBD2 matching 10 bases. CDR3 size: 16 residues. J gave up 5 bases and V 4 bases, and 7 bases lay outside the gene matches. The germline CDR1 and CDR2 sequences are SGHAT and FQNNGV. The CDR3 DNA reads TGTGCCAGCAGCTCCCGACTAGCGGGTCTTACCGGGGAGCTGTTTTTT. It codes for CASSSRLAGLTGELFF.

This chain connects TRBV20-1 to TRBJ2-2; D is unclear. Germline assignment: CDR1 DFQATT and CDR2 SNEGSKA (reference sequence). This CDR3 comprises 11 residues. V was trimmed by 7 bases and J by 6 bases, leaving 9 bases between them. The CDR3 bases are TGCAGTGTGTCTTATGCCGGGGAGCTGTTTTTT. Its protein is CSVSYAGELFF.

About this clone itself: Distinct nucleotide sequences in the sample also encode this CDR3. V and J are TRBV12-3 or TRBV12-4 and TRBJ2-1; possibly TRBD2 for D (5 bases). V was trimmed by 6 bases and J by 0 bases, leaving 6 bases between them. This CDR3 has 13 residues. This CDR3 reads CASSRDSYNEQFF. CDR3 nucleotide sequence: TGTGCCAGCAGCCGGGACTCCTACAATGAGCAGTTCTTC.

This clone was recorded only once. The chain employs TRBV9 and TRBJ2-7, with TRBD2 as a possible D gene (5 bases). The length of the CDR3 is 14 residues. V was trimmed by 3 bases and J by 6 bases, leaving 16 bases between them. Germline V gives CDR1 SGDLS, CDR2 YYNGEE. CDR3 DNA sequence: TGTGCCAGCAGCGGGAGGAATGTCTTCGGCGAGCAGTACTTC. Translating it yields CASSGRNVFGEQYF.

The chain combines TRBV27 with TRBJ2-5; 7 nucleotides agree with TRBD1. The CDR3 covers 16 residues. CDR1 is MNHEY and CDR2 is SMNVEV in the germline V gene (reference sequence). Losses at the gene ends were 5 bases for V and 0 bases for J; bases not matched to a gene: 9. The CDR3 nucleotides read TGTGCCAGCAGTCCAGGTTGGGACAGATACCAAGAGACCCAGTACTTC. Translated: CASSPGWDRYQETQYF.

The chain is built from TRBV5-1 and TRBJ1-6; 9 nucleotides agree with TRBD1. Unmatched junction bases numbered 5, after V lost 2 bases and J lost 8 bases. Germline-derived CDR1 and CDR2 are SGHRS and YFSETQ. The CDR3 contains 15 residues. Written as DNA, the CDR3 is TGCGCCAGCAGCTTTACAGACAGGGGGGATTCACCCCTCCACTTT. It yields the protein CASSFTDRGDSPLHF.

This chain uses TRBV3-1 (or the pseudogene TRBV3-2) with TRBJ1-4; a weak D match, TRBD1 (6 bases). Germline CDR1 LGHDT, CDR2 YNNKEL (reference sequence). The CDR3 runs 13 residues. V lost 6 bases and J lost 10, with 15 bases in between. The CDR3 loop is CASRSQRGGKLFF. The CDR3 bases are TGTGCCAGCAGGAGTCAGAGAGGGGGAAAACTGTTTTTT.

The chain recombines TRBV6-1 with TRBJ2-7; 7 nucleotides agree with TRBD1. The CDR3 runs to 16 residues. The J segment lost 2 bases and the V segment lost 4 bases, leaving 11 bases of the junction unmatched. In germline, CDR1 is MNHNS, CDR2 SASEGT. CDR3 bases: TGTGCCAGCAGTGTTTCCTCATTGGACAGGCCCTACGAGCAGTACTTC. This gives the protein CASSVSSLDRPYEQYF.

This chain joins TRBV3-1 (or the pseudogene TRBV3-2) and TRBJ2-1, with 9 nucleotides matching TRBD2. Trimming at V came to 0 bases and at J to 7 bases, leaving 10 bases not matched to a gene. The CDR3 has 17 amino acids. Germline CDR1 reads LGHDT; CDR2 reads YNNKEL (reference sequence). CDR3 protein: CASSQDSGGLARNEQFF. The DNA for the CDR3 is TGTGCCAGCAGCCAAGACTCTGGGGGACTAGCAAGGAATGAGCAGTTCTTC.

The rearrangement joins TRBV2 to TRBJ2-5, with no clear D. V was cut by 6 bases and J by 1 base, with 6 bases left in between. The germline gives CDR1 SNHLY, CDR2 FYNNEI. The CDR3 sequence is 12 residues long. The CDR3 sequence: CASRAVQETQYF. The CDR3 coding sequence is TGTGCCAGCAGAGCCGTCCAAGAGACCCAGTACTTC. The variable domain in full, with the rest retrieved from reference TRBV2 and TRBJ2-5, is EPEVTQTPSHQVTQMGQEVILRCVPISNHLYFYWYRQILGQKVEFLVSFYNNEISEKSEIFDDQFSVERPDGSNFTLKIRSTKLEDSAMYFCASRAVQETQYFGPGTRLLVL.

This clone was observed a handful of times. This chain uses TRBV30 with TRBJ1-1; D not certain. Germline lookup yields CDR1 GTSNPN and CDR2 SVGIG (reference sequence). This CDR3 region has 13 residues. V lost 4 bases to trimming and J lost 1 base, with 10 bases between them. CDR3 DNA: TGTGCCTGGACTAGAAAAGGGAACACTGAAGCTTTCTTT. Its protein is CAWTRKGNTEAFF. The full variable domain, completed using reference TRBV30 and TRBJ1-1, is SQTIHQWPATLVQPVGSPLSLECTVEGTSNPNLYWYRQAAGRGLQLLFYSVGIGQISSEVPQNLSASRPQDRQFILSSKKLLLSDSGFYLCAWTRKGNTEAFFGQGTRLTVV.

V is TRBV5-1 and J is TRBJ2-5; TRBD2 matches at 11 bases. The germline gives CDR1 SGHRS, CDR2 YFSETQ. The CDR3 length is 15 residues. Trimming at V came to 4 bases and at J to 0 bases, leaving 2 bases not matched to a gene. This CDR3 is CASSGGLADQETQYF. As DNA, the CDR3 is TGCGCCAGCAGCGGGGGACTAGCGGACCAAGAGACCCAGTACTTC.

This chain connects TRBV19 to TRBJ2-7, with no clear D. The CDR3 is made up of 12 amino acids. The germline V gene encodes CDR1 LNHDA and CDR2 SQIVND (reference sequence). Between the trimmed V and J ends, which lost 8 bases and 3 bases, there was a span of 11 bases. The CDR3 DNA reads TGTGCCAGTTCAGGTTTAGGCTACGAGCAGTACTTC. The encoded protein is CASSGLGYEQYF.

This chain links TRBV14 with TRBJ2-3, with D possibly being TRBD2 (5 bases). CDR1 SGHDN and CDR2 FVKESK come from the germline V gene. With 5 bases removed from V and 2 bases from J, the gap between germline ends came to 11 bases. The length of the CDR3 is 14 residues. CDR3 DNA: TGTGCCAGCAGCTCCCGGACTCTCACAGATACGCAGTATTTT. Its translation is CASSSRTLTDTQYF.